These 14 T cell receptor beta chains share one sample of origin, sequenced in a study of blood T cell repertoires in COVID-19. Method: immunoSEQ multiplex PCR; TCRdb's copy keeps in-frame clones and lacks some. Of fewer than 110,000 clones in the sample, roughly 90% were seen once. The material sequenced was peripheral blood. Every receptor here comes from a man between 40 and 49 years old with active or convalescent COVID-19.

This chain connects TRBV3-1 (or the pseudogene TRBV3-2) to TRBJ1-1, with D maybe TRBD1 (6 bases). The germline V and J ends were trimmed by 11 bases and 8 bases, with 24 bases remaining between them. The V gene's germline CDR1 is LGHDT and CDR2 YNNKEL (reference sequence). The CDR3 has 14 amino acids. The DNA of the CDR3 is TGTGCCGGGAGCGGCTCCGATGTCGGGACAGAAGCTTTCTTT. Translating it yields CAGSGSDVGTEAFF.

The chain has TRBV19 and TRBJ2-7; 7 bases are shared with TRBD1. V was pared by 8 bases and J by 2 bases, with 3 bases of the junction left unmatched. CDR3 length: 12 residues. CDR1 is LNHDA, CDR2 SQIVND, per germline (reference sequence). CDR3 loop: CASRDSTYEQYF. The CDR3 nucleotides are TGTGCCAGTCGGGACAGTACCTACGAGCAGTACTTC.

The genes are TRBV10-3 and TRBJ1-5; D gene uncertain. The CDR3 covers 14 residues. From germline, CDR1 is ENHRY and CDR2 SYGVKD. V was clipped by 2 bases and J by 5 bases, with 10 bases between them. Here the CDR3 reads CAISEGSGDQPQHF. The CDR3 nucleotides read TGTGCCATCAGTGAGGGAAGCGGAGATCAGCCCCAGCATTTT.

The chain has TRBV19 and TRBJ2-1, with 12 nucleotides matching TRBD2. Per the germline V gene, CDR1 is LNHDA and CDR2 is SQIVND (reference sequence). Trimming removed 8 bases from V and 7 bases from J; junction bases left unmatched: 6. CDR3 length: 14 residues. CDR3 DNA: TGTGCCAGTTCTAGCGGGAGGGCCGGAAATGAGCAGTTCTTC. Protein sequence: CASSSGRAGNEQFF.

This chain links TRBV7-2 with TRBJ2-7; 7 bases match TRBD2. Trimming cost V 0 bases and J 5 bases; bases outside gene matches: 4. CDR1 and CDR2 from the germline V gene are SGHTA and FQGNSA. CDR3 length: 14 amino acids. CDR3 DNA: TGTGCCAGCAGCTTAGCGGGAGGGCCGGACGAGCAGTACTTC. Its translation is CASSLAGGPDEQYF.

The chain joins TRBV6-6 to TRBJ2-1, with 12 bases that match TRBD2. The CDR3 is 16 residues long. From germline, CDR1 is MNHNY and CDR2 SVGAGI (reference sequence). The ends lost 5 bases at V and 8 bases at J; junction bases unmatched: 10. CDR3 coding DNA: TGTGCCAGCAGTCAACGACTAGCGGGAGTTGGGGATGAGCAGTTCTTC. Its translation is CASSQRLAGVGDEQFF.

This clone was observed a handful of times. V gene TRBV29-1 combines with J gene TRBJ2-7; possible D gene TRBD1, 6 bases. Germline assignment: CDR1 SQVTM and CDR2 ANQGSEA. Trimming stripped 7 bases from V and 2 bases from J, with 18 bases between. The CDR3 is 14 amino acids. This CDR3 reads CSADSGTPPYEQYF. The CDR3 region has the DNA TGCAGCGCTGACTCCGGGACACCCCCCTACGAGCAGTACTTC.

CDR3 in amino acids: CASSKQGRSEQFF. The CDR3 region has the DNA TGTGCCAGCAGCAAGCAGGGCCGGAGTGAGCAGTTCTTC. The chain links TRBV7-6 to TRBJ2-1; D is perhaps TRBD1 (5 bases). The CDR3 covers 13 residues. The V and J ends lost 5 bases and 9 bases respectively, with 14 bases between them. The germline V gene has CDR1 SGHVS and CDR2 FNYEAQ.

V gene TRBV13 combines with J gene TRBJ2-6; no clear D gene. The V and J ends lost 5 bases and 0 bases respectively, with 8 bases between them. This CDR3 spans 15 amino acids. Germline CDR1 PRHDT, CDR2 FYEKMQ (reference sequence). The CDR3 loop is CASSRHASGANVLTF. CDR3 nucleotides: TGTGCCAGCAGCCGACATGCCTCTGGGGCCAACGTCCTGACTTTC.

V and J are TRBV6-5 and TRBJ1-6, with D tentatively TRBD1 (6 bases). The CDR3 runs 12 residues. Trimming took off 7 bases at V and 16 bases at J, with 17 bases between the two ends. Germline CDR1 MNHEY, CDR2 SVGAGI. Here the CDR3 reads CASTPRSRGLHF. The CDR3 DNA reads as TGTGCCAGCACCCCCCGGTCCAGGGGACTCCACTTT.

This chain joins TRBV28 and TRBJ1-1; no clear D gene. The germline V and J ends were trimmed by 3 bases and 4 bases, with 21 bases remaining between them. The germline V gene encodes CDR1 MDHEN and CDR2 SYDVKM. The CDR3 runs to 17 residues. CDR3 residues: CASSLSGFGALGTEAFF. The DNA for the CDR3 is TGTGCCAGCAGTTTGAGCGGGTTTGGAGCCTTGGGCACTGAAGCTTTCTTT.

The chain combines TRBV19 with TRBJ2-7; TRBD2 agrees at 9 bases. The CDR3 runs 14 residues. CDR1 LNHDA and CDR2 SQIVND come from the germline V gene (reference sequence). The J segment lost 4 bases and the V segment lost 4 bases, leaving 5 bases of the junction unmatched. This CDR3 reads CASSTASGVYEQYF. CDR3 DNA sequence: TGTGCCAGTAGTACGGCTAGCGGGGTTTACGAGCAGTACTTC.

J is TRBJ1-4 and V is TRBV6-5, with 8 bases lining up with TRBD1. With 2 bases clipped from V and 7 bases from J, the junction kept 6 bases outside the gene matches. The CDR3 runs to 15 residues. Germline CDR1 MNHEY, CDR2 SVGAGI. CDR3: CASSYSRGQGEKLFF. CDR3 DNA sequence: TGTGCCAGCAGTTACAGCAGGGGGCAAGGTGAAAAACTGTTTTTT.

J is TRBJ2-7 and V is TRBV5-5; 8 bases match TRBD1. There are 16 residues in the CDR3. V shed 0 bases and J 1 base; nucleotides not matched to a gene: 6. Germline assignment: CDR1 SGHKS and CDR2 YYEKEE (reference sequence). CDR3 sequence (DNA): TGTGCCAGCAGCTTGGCAAGGACAGGGTCTTCCTACGAGCAGTACTTC. Protein sequence: CASSLARTGSSYEQYF.